This T cell receptor beta chain originates from a study of shared clonotypes between healthy human individuals. Study-level information: Plates per donor: three CD4 naive, three CD4 memory, two CD8 naive, one CD8 memory. General study findings and limits: Rarefaction demonstrated incomplete sorted-subset sequencing despite large depth. Generally, estimated richness proved larger in naive subsets than it did in memory subsets.

Comments on this clone: The target antigen is unknown.

Positive CCR7 selection of CD45RO-negative cells yielded the naive CD8 cells, and terminally differentiated effector memory CD45RA+ cells were excluded. Germline V gene sequence: CDR1 SEHNR, CDR2 FQNEAQ (reference sequence). The CDR3 is 15 residues long. V shed 1 base and J shed 3 bases, with 9 bases lying between them. Deep-level settings were used for running the assay. Sequencing used immunoSEQ multiplex PCR; TCRdb keeps in-frame clones, though not all of them. The sample records a few million clones, just over 90% being singletons. This receptor was identified in a man aged 18 to 29 in good health. Some clones in this sample may be carry-over from other donors' samples. The sample consisted of naive CD8+ T cells from PBMCs. V is TRBV7-9 and J is TRBJ2-2; D call uncertain. The CDR3 region is CASSLVEGYTGELFF. The CDR3 coding sequence is TGTGCCAGCAGCTTAGTAGAAGGGTACACCGGGGAGCTGTTTTTT.